The 21 T cell receptor beta chains in this list originate from one sample, sequenced in a study of blood T cells in healthy people across ages. Primed by a sample-barcoded 5' primer and a J-beta primer mix, a second PCR proceeded for about 7 to 11 cycles. TCRdb re-analysed the 5' RACE reads in MiXCR, keeping a single row per CDR3 protein. There are roughly 800,000 distinct CDR3 sequences in the sample; around a quarter occur only once, and over 2.5% lies in the top ten. This same sample was also part of a study on T cells of mothers and their children.

Sequences were obtained from blood. These receptors all stem from a boy between 5 and 17 years old in good health.

This clonotype has more than one count but fewer than ten. The chain carries TRBV6-6 and TRBJ2-1; TRBD2 agrees at 11 bases. CDR3 length equals 13 residues. Trimming took 4 bases from V and 12 from J; bases not matched to a gene: 5. Germline V gene lookup returns CDR1 MNHNY and CDR2 SVGAGI (reference sequence). The chain's CDR3 is CASSSRLAGWQFF. CDR3 nucleotides: TGTGCCAGCAGTTCCCGACTAGCGGGGTGGCAGTTCTTC.

This clonotype was seen only a few times. DNA for the CDR3: TGCAGTGCTAGAGGGACAGGGATAGATACGCAGTATTTT. Translated, it gives CSARGTGIDTQYF. The genes are TRBV20-1 and TRBJ2-3; 8 nucleotides agree with TRBD1. Per germline, CDR1 DFQATT and CDR2 SNEGSKA (reference sequence). The CDR3 sequence is 13 residues long. The V gene end was trimmed by 1 base and the J gene end by 5 bases; junction bases not matched to a gene: 2.

V gene TRBV9 combines with J gene TRBJ2-1, with 7 bases lining up with TRBD2. Germline CDR1 and CDR2: SGDLS and YYNGEE. The CDR3 runs to 16 residues. With 6 bases clipped from V and 2 bases from J, the junction kept 11 bases outside the gene matches. The CDR3 bases are TGTGCCAGCACCGACGGGGCTAGCGGTGCCTACAATGAGCAGTTCTTC. Translated: CASTDGASGAYNEQFF. The variable domain in full, with the rest retrieved from reference TRBV9 and TRBJ2-1, is DSGVTQTPKHLITATGQRVTLRCSPRSGDLSVYWYQQSLDQGLQFLIQYYNGEERAKGNILERFSAQQFPDLHSELNLSSLELGDSALYFCASTDGASGAYNEQFFGPGTRLTVL.

This clonotype was observed a few times. V gene TRBV12-3 or TRBV12-4 combines with J gene TRBJ1-6; D gene ambiguous. This CDR3 comprises 11 residues. The germline V and J ends were trimmed by 7 bases and 8 bases, with 6 bases remaining between them. CDR3: CASTSDSPLHF. Written as DNA, the CDR3 is TGTGCCAGCACCTCGGATTCACCCCTCCACTTT.

The chain carries TRBV12-3 or TRBV12-4 and TRBJ2-4; TRBD1 or TRBD2 may be the D gene (6 bases each). This CDR3 is 15 amino acids long. The ends were cut back, 6 bases at V and 7 bases at J, with 19 bases in the middle. The CDR3 DNA reads as TGTGCCAGCAGGTTCGAGACGGGGGCCCCCAACATTCAGTACTTC. This codes for CASRFETGAPNIQYF.

The chain combines TRBV6-2 or TRBV6-3 with TRBJ2-2; D not resolved. The CDR3 extends over 14 amino acids. The V end lost 6 bases, the J end lost 10 bases, and 18 bases lay between the germline ends. Germline CDR1 reads MNHEY; CDR2 reads SVGEGT. Written as DNA, the CDR3 is TGTGCCAGCAGATTCCCAGCGACGAACGAGGAGCTGTTTTTT. Residues: CASRFPATNEELFF.

There are a few counts of this clonotype. No conserved phenylalanine or tryptophan is present at the end of the CDR3, so a read error is the likely explanation. The chain employs TRBV5-6 and TRBJ2-4; a weak D match, TRBD1 (5 bases). CDR1 is SGHDT and CDR2 is YYEEEE in the germline V gene. This CDR3 spans 16 amino acids. Trimming pared 2 bases from V and 0 bases from J, leaving 12 bases between. The CDR3 bases are TGTGCCAGCAGCTTATTAGGGGCCGAAGCCAAAAACATTCAGTACATC. Its translation is CASSLLGAEAKNIQYI.

In this sample, this clonotype turned up a few times. The rearrangement joins TRBV11-2 to TRBJ1-2; TRBD1 might be the D (5 bases). The ends were cut back, 5 bases at V and 0 bases at J, with 16 bases in the middle. Looked up from germline, CDR1 is SGHAT and CDR2 is FQNNGV. The CDR3 covers 16 residues. This chain's CDR3 is CASSRGTEAANYGYTF. CDR3 DNA sequence: TGTGCCAGCAGCAGAGGGACTGAGGCAGCTAACTATGGCTACACCTTC.

The chain has TRBV30 and TRBJ2-7, with 10 nucleotides matching TRBD1. J lost 5 bases, V lost 4 bases, and 5 bases had no gene match. The CDR3 length is 13 residues. Germline CDR1 and CDR2: GTSNPN and SVGIG (reference sequence). CDR3 protein: CAWMQTGGHEQYF. In nucleotides, the CDR3 is TGTGCCTGGATGCAGACAGGGGGCCACGAGCAGTACTTC.

This clonotype was recorded only once. J is TRBJ2-5 and V is TRBV29-1; tentatively, D is TRBD1 (5 bases). Gene TRBJ2-1 matches the end of the DNA better, so the J call may be wrong. Per the germline V gene, CDR1 is SQVTM and CDR2 is ANQGSEA. The length of the CDR3 is 12 residues. CDR3 residues: CSYLSTGFAQFF. CDR3 DNA: TGCAGCTACTTAAGTACAGGATTTGCGCAGTTCTTC.

The chain employs TRBV6-5 and TRBJ2-7; D uncertain. This CDR3 has 13 residues. Deletions cut 6 bases from V and 0 bases from J, with 9 bases between. Germline CDR1 is MNHEY and CDR2 is SVGAGI. As DNA, the CDR3 is TGTGCCAGCAGCCCAGGTAACTCCTACGAGCAGTACTTC. It specifies CASSPGNSYEQYF.

The genes are TRBV7-3 and TRBJ2-3; D unresolved. V gave up 5 bases and J gave up 0 bases, with 15 bases separating them. The CDR3 runs 16 residues. Germline CDR1 SGHTA, CDR2 FQGTGA. The CDR3 loop is CASSPRGLLSTDTQYF. CDR3 in DNA: TGTGCCAGCAGCCCCCGCGGCTTACTCAGCACAGATACGCAGTATTTT.

This clonotype was detected a few times. This chain's CDR3 is CSARSGTGGVVGANEQFF. The CDR3 DNA is TGCAGTGCTCGCTCCGGGACAGGGGGCGTCGTCGGCGCCAATGAGCAGTTCTTC. The chain uses TRBV20-1 and TRBJ2-1; 12 bases map to TRBD1. In germline, CDR1 is DFQATT, CDR2 SNEGSKA (reference sequence). V dropped 5 bases and J dropped 6; count of bases not matched to a gene: 17. The CDR3 sequence is 18 residues long.

The V gene is TRBV30, the J gene TRBJ2-7; a possible D gene is TRBD1 (6 bases). Per germline, CDR1 GTSNPN and CDR2 SVGIG (reference sequence). The CDR3 spans 15 residues. V gave up 0 bases and J gave up 3 bases, with 15 bases separating them. The CDR3 region has the DNA TGTGCCTGGAGTGTAGGGGTCGGACAGAGCTACGAGCAGTACTTC. It encodes CAWSVGVGQSYEQYF.

The chain has TRBV12-3 or TRBV12-4 and TRBJ2-4; D not certain. Trimming took off 3 bases at V and 5 bases at J, with 11 bases between the two ends. The CDR3 runs to 14 residues. The CDR3 protein is CASSLGGNENIQYF. The CDR3 bases are TGTGCCAGCAGTTTGGGTGGCAACGAAAACATTCAGTACTTC.

The V call is TRBV12-3 or TRBV12-4, the J call TRBJ1-5; no firm D call. CDR3 length: 12 residues. The V and J ends lost 6 bases and 7 bases respectively, with 10 bases between them. Here the CDR3 DNA reads TGTGCCAGCAGCTGGGAAGGACAGCCCCAGCATTTT. Translating it yields CASSWEGQPQHF.

V is TRBV6-1 and J is TRBJ2-3, with a weak D call TRBD1 (5 bases). V lost 3 bases and J 2 bases, leaving 6 bases between the germline ends. This CDR3 has 13 amino acids. Germline CDR1 MNHNS, CDR2 SASEGT. CDR3 DNA sequence: TGTGCCAGCAGTGAGGACACCACAGATACGCAGTATTTT. Translation gives CASSEDTTDTQYF.

The CDR3 DNA reads as TGTGCCAGCATGAGGACTAGTTCAGCTGAGCAGTTCTTC. Translating gives CASMRTSSAEQFF. This chain connects TRBV2 to TRBJ2-5, with TRBD2 matching 7 bases. The end of the DNA fits TRBJ2-1 better, so the J call may be wrong. CDR1 SNHLY and CDR2 FYNNEI come from the germline V gene. The CDR3 loop spans 13 amino acids.

In its sample, this clonotype was seen a few times. The chain joins TRBV5-1 to TRBJ2-3; 11 nucleotides line up with TRBD1. CDR1 is SGHRS and CDR2 is YFSETQ in the germline V gene. CDR3 length equals 16 residues. The J segment lost 4 bases and the V segment lost 4 bases, leaving 8 bases of the junction unmatched. CDR3 amino acids: CASSPGQGASADTQYF. CDR3 nucleotides: TGCGCCAGCAGCCCCGGACAGGGGGCGAGTGCAGATACGCAGTATTTT.

The CDR3 coding sequence is TGTGCCAGCCGGGACAGGGTCCACAATGAGCAGTTCTTC. Its translation is CASRDRVHNEQFF. This chain links TRBV2 with TRBJ2-5; 9 nucleotides align to TRBD1. The J call could be wrong; TRBJ2-1 is a better fit for the DNA end. The CDR3 is 13 residues long. Germline V CDR1 and CDR2: SNHLY, FYNNEI.

The chain joins TRBV5-1 to TRBJ2-5, with 7 bases fitting TRBD1. The J call is doubtful: the DNA matches TRBJ2-7 better. CDR3 length: 15 amino acids. Germline CDR1 SGHRS, CDR2 YFSETQ. CDR3 nucleotide sequence: TGCGCCAGCAGGACCGGGACAGTAGGAGGCTACGAGCAGTACTTC. Amino acids: CASRTGTVGGYEQYF.